Below, one T cell receptor (beta chain) is given with its context. Its specific antigen is unknown. No quality values exist for individual bases; no much larger clone is one base distant. The cohort consisted of 670 or so healthy bone marrow donors. Cohort members were all nominally healthy when sampled, although unrecorded immune exposures were likely present. The donor tested CMV seronegative, placing the donor among the 350 to 400 seronegative members of the cohort. A peripheral blood sample was provided by each donor, and peripheral blood mononuclear cells were used for TCR beta sequencing. Genomic DNA extraction from the blood cell samples was performed with the Qiagen DNeasy Blood Extraction Kit. Libraries were prepared through the immunoSEQ multiplex PCR assay. For the multiplex PCR, a mixture combining 60 forward primers for TCR Vbeta segments and 13 reverse primers for TCR Jbeta segments was used. A multiplex PCR assay on genomic DNA amplified the CDR3 region of rearranged TCR beta genes. On the Illumina HiSeq System, the amplified TCR beta libraries were sequenced as 87-base-pair reads. The original methods were these. Across the 600 to 700 repertoires, a later analysis counted 78 million or so unique TCR beta chains, some 11 million of which were shared by at least two donors. To remove PCR and sequencing errors, raw reads were error-corrected and collapsed into unique sequences using a nearest-neighbor algorithm that merged closely related sequences. V, D and J gene segments were assigned by aligning CDR3 sequences to IMGT reference sequences. For a sequence to be retained, at least a six-nucleotide match to both a V gene segment and a J gene segment was required. Rearrangements were classified as productive when the CDR3 lacked stop codons and remained in frame with V and J, and all other rearrangements were classified as non-productive. CDR3 was defined by IMGT convention, running from the second conserved V-encoded cysteine to the conserved J-encoded phenylalanine. The earlier analysis of some 540 of the donors excluded any sequence lacking an unambiguous match to a single V gene segment. In an earlier analysis of some 590 of the donors, a V segment was called functional when productive rearrangements were above 56.7%, and segregating when the standard deviation between donors exceeded 5%. To diagnose cytomegalovirus status from the catalog of TCR beta chain sequences, a statistical classification framework was built. In a later analysis, TCR nucleotide sequences were compared against IMGT/GENE-DB human TR gene sequences so that V and J genes could be assigned. In a later analysis, CDR3 sequences and most-parsimonious VDJ recombination scenarios were assigned using the TCRdist pipeline. A later analysis defined each TCR beta chain by its CDR3 amino acid sequence plus V-gene family, and excluded reads lacking a unique V-gene family. In a later analysis, 450 to 600 highly shared, low-generation-probability nucleotide sequences were removed to address suspected cross-contamination and a sequencing artifact. In a later analysis, a clonal expansion index for each public chain was calculated from normalized within-repertoire ranks of inferred template counts. In a later analysis, generation probabilities were computed with a VDJ recombination model fitted to out-of-frame rearrangements, and the resulting probabilities were checked against IGoR. A later analysis scored TCR-TCR, TCR-HLA and TCR-CMV co-occurrence with hypergeometric tests, applying a repertoire-size bias correction to TCR pairs. False discovery rates were estimated in a later analysis by permuting HLA or CMV assignments 20 times. A later analysis grouped co-occurring TCRs with DBSCAN, adding TCRdist sequence similarity when clustering within HLA-allele-positive subsets. Repertoires with fewer than 30,000 or more than 120,000 public chains, plus five repertoires with anomalous nucleotide sharing, were excluded from co-occurrence clustering. TCRdb's version of the immuneACCESS table is confined to in-frame rearrangements and falls short of the full clone set. An unresolved V gene accounts for under half of the shortfall where checked; the remainder is of unknown origin. V and J calls and clone size follow that table, whereas D and trimming were derived from the DNA. This sample is represented by about 140,000 clones; more than 75% of them were singletons. 2% to 2.5% of the sample is in the top ten clones.

The data originate from a study of cytomegalovirus exposure and HLA in healthy donors (dated by TCRdb to about 2017). With regard to the full study: An earlier analysis of approximately 550 of the donors reported more than 250 Gb of sequence data and 100 million to 140 million unique TCR beta sequences from roughly 200 million T cells. Around 320 gigabases of sequencing data and tens of millions of unique TCR sequences were included in an early release covering roughly 600 HLA-typed donors. Of the 350 to 400 genotyped donors, 65% to 90% fell in the genetic ancestry cluster associated with self-reported Caucasian donors. The aim of the study was to test whether cataloging public T cell receptors could identify signatures of past pathogen exposure. The T cell repertoires of around 730 subjects were profiled by immunosequencing and related to cytomegalovirus serostatus. Along with the roughly 700-subject first cohort, a separate validation cohort of over a hundred different subjects was used. To predict cytomegalovirus infection status, the study brought together high-throughput TCR immunosequencing, statistical association of individual TCRs with disease status, and machine learning. A later analysis re-analyzed previously published TCR beta repertoires from 550 to 700 donors and added high-resolution HLA genotyping to study TCR occurrence patterns. Rather than drawing on any new phenotypic data, the later analysis identified candidate immune exposures from TCR beta sequences and the way those sequences occurred across donors. An earlier analysis of 450 to 750 of the donors used high-throughput TCR beta sequencing to judge whether each TCR beta V gene segment behaved as functional or pseudogenic. Donor age, sex, ethnicity and CMV serostatus were collected together with the repertoire data. Genome-wide SNP genotypes for about 55% of the 666 donors were used in a later genetic analysis, which treated that subset as a discovery cohort. All discovery cohort repertoires had been generated on a single sequencing platform. HLA typing included class I and class II loci at four-digit resolution. Typing coverage differed by locus: A, B, C, DRB1 and DQB1 were typed in roughly 620-630 donors, DQA1 in 522, DPA1 in roughly 590, and DPB1 in 400 to 480. Because of strong linkage in the cohort, five DR-DQ haplotypes were treated as single units for association and clustering. Among several hundred genotyped donors of the cohort, an average of around 250,000 unique TCR beta nucleotide sequences was sequenced per donor, of which about 19% were non-productive.

On the study overall, not on this receptor specifically: A later analysis reported that several top co-occurrence clusters appeared linked to parvovirus B19, influenza, CMV and Epstein-Barr virus. Specific HLA alleles were associated with 15,000 to 20,000 TCR beta sequences at a false discovery rate of 0.05 in a later analysis. According to a later analysis, most CMV-associated TCR beta chains appeared to be HLA-restricted, and the HLA associations seemed to be driven largely by CMV exposure. Linkage disequilibrium might explain the correlated functional status among segregating V segments, but an unknown experimental factor could not be ruled out. It was suggested by the authors that the approach could potentially be generalized to other disease states and immunological phenotypes. The cohort was sequenced for TCR beta chains only, and without alpha or paired-chain data the features that could be detected were limited. Over 15 rarely observed V segments, including chromosome 9 orphons, were excluded from the earlier analysis of almost 600 of the donors because counts were too low. A further reported finding was that TCR beta sequences accurately predicted the HLA-A and HLA-B alleles for most subjects in the first cohort. Most TCR sequences were seen in very few donors, while some public TCRs were found in many individuals. The classifier was reported to diagnose cytomegalovirus status with high specificity and sensitivity in both the original and validation cohorts. CMV serostatus was the only immune exposure information available for the cohort. HLA typing was unavailable for some donors at each locus, so association tests used only the typed subset. A group of highly shared sequence variants was considered likely to be a technical artifact of the sequencing pipeline. In an earlier analysis of 587 of the donors, most TCR beta V segments appeared in productive rearrangements about 90% or about 30% of the time, broadly matching IMGT annotations. A total of 150 or so TCR beta chains were listed by the study as associated with cytomegalovirus. According to a later genetic analysis, donors in an Asian-associated ancestry cluster had fewer N-insertions in productive TCRs than the approximately 710-donor mean. When HLA alleles, especially DR and DQ, strongly co-occurred, TCR associations were difficult to assign to individual alleles. In a later analysis, TCR association rates were found to vary across HLA loci, with the most associated TCRs seen for DRB1 alleles and the fewest for HLA-C alleles. Compared with equally common non-associated chains, HLA-associated TCR beta chains in a later analysis were more clonally expanded and had lower generation probabilities. Presence/absence analyses assumed roughly uniform sequencing depth across donors, an assumption that may not hold. In vitro tests confirmed that a few of the cytomegalovirus-associated TCR beta chains recognize cytomegalovirus antigens. A later genetic analysis associated a missense DCLRE1C variant with V-gene and J-gene trimming of TCR beta chains, and an independent cohort replicated the association.

The clonotype comes from a man in his forties or fifties in good health and CMV-seronegative. Sequences were obtained from PBMCs.

The DNA is TGTGCCAGCAGGCCGCACAACGGGGCCTACGAGCAGTACTTC. The resulting protein is CASRPHNGAYEQYF. The sequence links TRBV6-1 to TRBJ2-7, with a weak D call of TRBD2 (5 bases match). The CDR3 covers 14 residues, taking in both the cysteine and the phenylalanine. Of the read, only the CDR3 DNA is kept; its 42 bases are in frame from base 1. CDR1 and CDR2 (MNHNS, SASEGT) derive from the germline V gene. The germline ends are 14 bases apart after V is trimmed by 6 bases and J by 2 bases.